These 5 T cell receptor beta chains originate from one sample sequenced in a study of blood T cell repertoires in COVID-19. Using immunoSEQ multiplex PCR, the repertoire was profiled, and TCRdb retains in-frame clones only, with some absent. This sample carries 150,000 to 200,000 clones, about four fifths of them seen once, and the ten largest clones take roughly 9.6%. The material sequenced was peripheral blood. The receptors derive from a woman aged 35 to 49 with COVID-19, enrolled during active disease.

V and J are TRBV28 and TRBJ1-2, with a tentative D call TRBD1 (6 bases). The V end lost 6 bases, the J end lost 4 bases, and 18 bases lay between the germline ends. Germline CDR1 MDHEN, CDR2 SYDVKM. CDR3 length: 15 residues. The CDR3 spells CASRNLRDTFYGYTF. The CDR3 bases are TGTGCCAGCAGAAACCTCCGGGACACCTTCTATGGCTACACCTTC.

J is TRBJ1-5 and V is TRBV2; TRBD1 agrees at 8 bases. V trimming: 7 bases; J trimming: 6 bases; junction bases outside the gene matches: 5. CDR1 is SNHLY and CDR2 is FYNNEI in the germline V gene. There are 13 residues in the CDR3. As DNA, the CDR3 is TGTGCCAGCAACGGACAGGGAGGTCAGCCCCAGCATTTT. It specifies CASNGQGGQPQHF.

This clone was seen ten or more times. This chain uses TRBV19 with TRBJ1-3, with 8 bases identical to TRBD1. The germline CDR1 and CDR2 sequences are LNHDA and SQIVND (reference sequence). V lost 9 bases and J lost 7; bases outside the gene matches: 8. There are 13 residues in the CDR3. In DNA, the CDR3 is TGTGCCAGCTCCGGGACAGGTGGGAACACCATATATTTT. It translates to CASSGTGGNTIYF.

This clone was observed a few times. This sequence joins TRBV6-4 and TRBJ2-3; 8 positions match TRBD1. CDR1 and CDR2 from the germline V gene are MRHNA and SNTAGT. This CDR3 has 16 amino acids. J was trimmed by 3 bases and V by 0 bases; bases with no gene match: 5. CDR3 in amino acids: CASSDSAGGQTDTQYF. CDR3 DNA: TGTGCCAGCAGTGACTCGGCAGGGGGCCAGACAGATACGCAGTATTTT.

V usage is TRBV19 and J usage is TRBJ1-2; D is unresolved. This CDR3 region has 13 residues. V was clipped by 7 bases and J by 4 bases, with 13 bases between them. Germline V gene data show CDR1 as LNHDA and CDR2 as SQIVND (reference sequence). CDR3 residues: CASMGSYSYGYTF. The CDR3 nucleotides are TGTGCCAGTATGGGCAGCTACTCCTATGGCTACACCTTC.